The 3 T cell receptor beta chains presented below share a single source sample, sequenced in a study of T cells after yellow fever vaccination (dated by TCRdb to between 2019 and 2020). The treatment or condition label of this sample denotes: live attenuated yellow fever vaccine strain. Libraries were prepared through 5' RACE. Sequencing instrument: Illumina NovaSeq 6000. TCRdb handled the public reads itself, with Q25 trimming in fastp and clone calling in MiXCR, and kept productive beta chains. CDR3 protein duplicates are merged, each entry listing the most common genes and DNA. The sample contains about 330,000 distinct CDR3 sequences, over 4% of them found a single time. Just under 25% of the sample rests with the top ten. This specimen was PBMCs, taken 5 days after the yellow fever booster vaccination. The receptors were gathered from a man between 18 and 35 years old who received the YFV17D yellow fever vaccine.

Only a few counts were recorded for this clonotype. The chain employs TRBV20-1 and TRBJ2-2, with 7 bases lining up with TRBD2. Germline assignment: CDR1 DFQATT and CDR2 SNEGSKA (reference sequence). Germline trimming cut 1 base from V and 7 bases from J; bases unmatched to any gene: 6. The CDR3 loop spans 14 amino acids. The CDR3 here is CSARGGRQSGELFF. The CDR3 bases are TGCAGTGCTAGAGGCGGGAGACAGAGCGGGGAGCTGTTTTTT.

The chain uses TRBV30 and TRBJ2-7; no clear D gene. The CDR3 sequence is 11 residues long. Germline V lookup: CDR1 GTSNPN, CDR2 SVGIG (reference sequence). The germline V and J ends were trimmed by 2 bases and 6 bases, with 8 bases remaining between them. CDR3 coding DNA: TGTGCCTGGAGTACATACGGCGAGCAGTACTTC. This encodes CAWSTYGEQYF.

This clonotype has ten or more counts. This sequence joins TRBV28 and TRBJ1-5, with D possibly being TRBD1 (5 bases). The CDR3 has 16 amino acids. CDR1 and CDR2 from the germline V gene are MDHEN and SYDVKM. The V and J ends lost 5 bases and 5 bases respectively, with 19 bases between them. The CDR3 sequence: CASSPRGTGTHQPQHF. The DNA for the CDR3 is TGTGCCAGCAGTCCTCGGGGGACGGGGACCCATCAGCCCCAGCATTTT.